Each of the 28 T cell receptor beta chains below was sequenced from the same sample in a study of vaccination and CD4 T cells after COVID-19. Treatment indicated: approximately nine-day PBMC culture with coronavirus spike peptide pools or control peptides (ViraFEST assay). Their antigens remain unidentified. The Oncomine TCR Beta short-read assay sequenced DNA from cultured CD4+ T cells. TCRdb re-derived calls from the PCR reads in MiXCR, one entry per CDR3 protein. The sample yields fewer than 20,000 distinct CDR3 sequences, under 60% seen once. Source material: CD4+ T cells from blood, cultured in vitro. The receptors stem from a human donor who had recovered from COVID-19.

Here the CDR3 DNA reads TGTGCCTCCAGGGGGAGCGGGCCCTACAATGAGCAGTTCTTC. Encoded protein: CASRGSGPYNEQFF. The chain is built from TRBV30 and TRBJ2-1, with a weak D call TRBD1 (7 bases). This CDR3 comprises 14 residues. CDR1 and CDR2 from the germline V gene are GTSNPN and SVGIG (reference sequence). V gave up 7 bases and J gave up 2 bases, with 15 bases separating them.

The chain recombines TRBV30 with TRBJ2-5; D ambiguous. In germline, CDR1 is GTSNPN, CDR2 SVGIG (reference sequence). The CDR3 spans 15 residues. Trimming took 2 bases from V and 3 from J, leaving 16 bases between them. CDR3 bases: TGTGCCTGGAGTCGTAATGGGCTATTTAAAGAGACCCAGTACTTC. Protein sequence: CAWSRNGLFKETQYF.

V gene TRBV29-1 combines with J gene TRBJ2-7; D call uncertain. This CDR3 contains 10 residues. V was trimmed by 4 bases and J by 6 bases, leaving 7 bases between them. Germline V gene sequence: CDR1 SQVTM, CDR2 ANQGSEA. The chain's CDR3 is CSVGQTEQYF. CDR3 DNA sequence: TGCAGCGTTGGGCAAACCGAGCAGTACTTC.

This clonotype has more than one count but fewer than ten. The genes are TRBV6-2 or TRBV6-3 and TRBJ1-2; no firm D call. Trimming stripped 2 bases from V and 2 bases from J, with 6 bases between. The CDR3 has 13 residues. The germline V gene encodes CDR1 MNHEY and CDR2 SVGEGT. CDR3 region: CASSYERNYGYTF. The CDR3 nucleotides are TGTGCCAGCAGTTACGAGAGGAACTATGGCTACACCTTC.

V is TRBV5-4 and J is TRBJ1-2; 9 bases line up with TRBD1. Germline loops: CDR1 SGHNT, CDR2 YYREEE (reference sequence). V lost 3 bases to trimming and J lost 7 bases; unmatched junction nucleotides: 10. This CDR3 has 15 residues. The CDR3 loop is CASSSPGQGGRGYTF. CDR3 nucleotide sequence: TGTGCCAGCAGCTCTCCGGGACAGGGTGGTCGTGGCTACACCTTC.

The CDR3 loop reads CASSPSLLAGGTGEQYF. In DNA, the CDR3 is TGTGCCAGCAGCCCCTCCCTGTTAGCGGGAGGGACCGGCGAGCAGTACTTC. The chain couples TRBV7-3 to TRBJ2-7, with TRBD2 identical over 11 bases. CDR1 is SGHTA and CDR2 is FQGTGA in the germline V gene. V lost 5 bases and J lost 6; bases outside the gene matches: 15. This CDR3 spans 17 amino acids.

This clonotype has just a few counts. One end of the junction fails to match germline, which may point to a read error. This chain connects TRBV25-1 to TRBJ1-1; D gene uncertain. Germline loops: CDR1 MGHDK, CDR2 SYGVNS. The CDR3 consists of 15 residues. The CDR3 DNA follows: TGTGCCAGCAGTGAAGATTCCGGAATGAACACTGAGGCTTTCTTT. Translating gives CASSEDSGMNTEAFF.

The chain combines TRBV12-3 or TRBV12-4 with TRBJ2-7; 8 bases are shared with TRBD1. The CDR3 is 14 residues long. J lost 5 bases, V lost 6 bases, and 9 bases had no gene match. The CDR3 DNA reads TGTGCCAGCAGCCCAGGGGGCCAAGTAGACGAGCAGTACTTC. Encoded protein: CASSPGGQVDEQYF.

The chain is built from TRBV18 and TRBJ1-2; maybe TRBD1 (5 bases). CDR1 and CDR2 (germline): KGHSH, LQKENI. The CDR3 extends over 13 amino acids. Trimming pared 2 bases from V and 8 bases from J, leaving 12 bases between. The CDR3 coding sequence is TGTGCCAGCTCACCAACTGATTCAGGGGGCTACACCTTC. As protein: CASSPTDSGGYTF.

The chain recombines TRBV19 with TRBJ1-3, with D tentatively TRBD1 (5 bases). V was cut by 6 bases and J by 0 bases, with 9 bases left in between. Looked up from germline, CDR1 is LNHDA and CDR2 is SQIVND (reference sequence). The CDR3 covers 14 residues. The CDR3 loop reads CASRVQVSGNTIYF. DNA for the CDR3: TGTGCCAGTAGAGTACAGGTCTCTGGAAACACCATATATTTT.

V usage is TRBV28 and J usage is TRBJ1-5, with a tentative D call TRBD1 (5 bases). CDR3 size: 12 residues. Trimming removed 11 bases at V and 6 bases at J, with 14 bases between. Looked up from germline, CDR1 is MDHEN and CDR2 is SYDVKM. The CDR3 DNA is TGTGCCGGGGCAGGGACGACTCAGCCCCAGCATTTT. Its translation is CAGAGTTQPQHF.

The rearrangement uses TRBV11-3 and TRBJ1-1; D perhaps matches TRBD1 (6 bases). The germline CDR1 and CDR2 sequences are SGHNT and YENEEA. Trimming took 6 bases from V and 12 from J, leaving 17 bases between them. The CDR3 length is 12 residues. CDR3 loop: CASSRDTQRTFF. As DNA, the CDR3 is TGTGCCAGCAGTCGGGACACCCAACGGACTTTCTTT. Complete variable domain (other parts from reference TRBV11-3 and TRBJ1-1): EAGVVQSPRYKIIEKKQPVAFWCNPISGHNTLYWYLQNLGQGPELLIRYENEEAVDDSQLPKDRFSAERLKGVDSTLKIQPAELGDSAVYLCASSRDTQRTFFGQGTRLTVV.

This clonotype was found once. The CDR3, as DNA: TGTGCCAGCAGTCCTCCTAGCGGGAGACCATTTTACAATGAGCAGTTCTTC. Translating it yields CASSPPSGRPFYNEQFF. The genes are TRBV6-2 or TRBV6-3 and TRBJ2-1; TRBD2 aligns across 10 bases. Germline-derived CDR1 and CDR2 are MNHEY and SVGEGT. V shed 5 bases and J 4 bases; nucleotides not matched to a gene: 11. The CDR3 length is 17 residues.

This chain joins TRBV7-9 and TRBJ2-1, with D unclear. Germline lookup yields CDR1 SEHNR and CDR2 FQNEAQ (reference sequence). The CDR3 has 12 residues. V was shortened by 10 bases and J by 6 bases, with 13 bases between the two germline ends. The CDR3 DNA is TGTGCCACCCGGAAGGCTTTCAATGAGCAGTTCTTC. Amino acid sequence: CATRKAFNEQFF.

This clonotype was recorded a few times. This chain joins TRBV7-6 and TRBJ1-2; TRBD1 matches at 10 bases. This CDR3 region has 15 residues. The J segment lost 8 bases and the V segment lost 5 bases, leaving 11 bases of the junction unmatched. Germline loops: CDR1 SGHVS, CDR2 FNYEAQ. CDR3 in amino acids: CASSPLNRDRGGYTF. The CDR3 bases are TGTGCCAGCAGCCCATTGAACCGGGACAGGGGAGGCTACACCTTC. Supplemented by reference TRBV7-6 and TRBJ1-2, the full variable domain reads GAGVSQSPRYKVTKRGQDVALRCDPISGHVSLYWYRQALGQGPEFLTYFNYEAQQDKSGLPNDRFSAERPEGSISTLTIQRTEQRDSAMYRCASSPLNRDRGGYTFGSGTRLTVV.

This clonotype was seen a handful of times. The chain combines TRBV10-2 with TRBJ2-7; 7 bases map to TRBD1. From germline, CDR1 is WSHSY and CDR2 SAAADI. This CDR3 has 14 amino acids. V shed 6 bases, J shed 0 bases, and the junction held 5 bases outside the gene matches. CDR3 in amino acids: CASRKGQNSYEQYF. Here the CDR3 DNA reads TGCGCCAGCAGAAAGGGACAGAACTCCTACGAGCAGTACTTC.

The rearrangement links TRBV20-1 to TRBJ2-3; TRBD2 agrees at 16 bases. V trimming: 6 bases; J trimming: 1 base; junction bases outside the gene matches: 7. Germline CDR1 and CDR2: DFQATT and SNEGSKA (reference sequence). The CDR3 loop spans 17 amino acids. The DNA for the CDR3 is TGCAGTGCCATCGGGACTAGCGGGAGGGGCGGCACAGATACGCAGTATTTT. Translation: CSAIGTSGRGGTDTQYF.

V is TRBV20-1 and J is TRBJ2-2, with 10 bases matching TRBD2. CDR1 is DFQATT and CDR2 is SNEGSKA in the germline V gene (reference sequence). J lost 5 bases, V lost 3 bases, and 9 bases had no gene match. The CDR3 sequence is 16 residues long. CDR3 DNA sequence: TGCAGTGCTAGCGCTCCTAGCGGGAGAGCTACCGGGGAGCTGTTTTTT. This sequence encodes CSASAPSGRATGELFF.

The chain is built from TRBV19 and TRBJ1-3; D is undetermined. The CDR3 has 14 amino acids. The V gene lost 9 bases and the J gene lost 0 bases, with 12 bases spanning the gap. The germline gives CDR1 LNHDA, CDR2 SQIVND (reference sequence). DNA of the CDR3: TGTGCCAGCGGCCCCTCATACTCTGGAAACACCATATATTTT. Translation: CASGPSYSGNTIYF.

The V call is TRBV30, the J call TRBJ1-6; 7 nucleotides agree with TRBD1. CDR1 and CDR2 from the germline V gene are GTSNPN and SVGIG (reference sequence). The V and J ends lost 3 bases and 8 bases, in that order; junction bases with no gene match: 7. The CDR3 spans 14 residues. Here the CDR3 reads CAWRGGTAYSPLHF. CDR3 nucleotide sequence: TGTGCCTGGAGGGGAGGGACAGCCTATTCACCCCTCCACTTT. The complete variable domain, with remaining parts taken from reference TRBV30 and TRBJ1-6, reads SQTIHQWPATLVQPVGSPLSLECTVEGTSNPNLYWYRQAAGRGLQLLFYSVGIGQISSEVPQNLSASRPQDRQFILSSKKLLLSDSGFYLCAWRGGTAYSPLHFGNGTRLTVT.

The CDR3 sequence: CASSQEGQGVAYNSPLHF. In nucleotides, the CDR3 is TGCGCCAGCAGCCAAGAGGGACAGGGGGTGGCCTATAATTCACCCCTCCACTTT. J is TRBJ1-6 and V is TRBV4-1; 11 bases fit TRBD1. Trimming took 0 bases from V and 2 from J; bases not matched to a gene: 3. Germline V gives CDR1 MGHRA, CDR2 YSYEKL. The length of the CDR3 is 18 residues.

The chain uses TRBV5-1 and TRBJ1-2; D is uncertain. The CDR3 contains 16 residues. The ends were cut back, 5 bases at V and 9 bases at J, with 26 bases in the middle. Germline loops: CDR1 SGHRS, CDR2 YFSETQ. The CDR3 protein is CASSYTRPGENMRYTF. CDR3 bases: TGCGCCAGCAGTTACACTAGACCGGGAGAGAATATGCGCTACACCTTC.

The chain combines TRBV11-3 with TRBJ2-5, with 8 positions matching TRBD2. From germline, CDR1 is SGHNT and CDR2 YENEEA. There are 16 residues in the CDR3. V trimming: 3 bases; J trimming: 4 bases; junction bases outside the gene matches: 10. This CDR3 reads CASSFGFGLAGETQYF. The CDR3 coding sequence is TGTGCCAGCAGCTTTGGGTTCGGACTAGCCGGAGAGACCCAGTACTTC.

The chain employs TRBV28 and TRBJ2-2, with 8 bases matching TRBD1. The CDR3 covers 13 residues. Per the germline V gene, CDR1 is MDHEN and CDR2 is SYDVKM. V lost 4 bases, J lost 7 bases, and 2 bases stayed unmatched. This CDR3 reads CASSWTGFGELFF. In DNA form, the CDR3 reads TGTGCCAGCAGTTGGACAGGGTTCGGGGAGCTGTTTTTT.

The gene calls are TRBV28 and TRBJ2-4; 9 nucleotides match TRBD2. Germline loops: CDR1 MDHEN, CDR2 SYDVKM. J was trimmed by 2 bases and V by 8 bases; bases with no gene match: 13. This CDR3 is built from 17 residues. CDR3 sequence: CASGRLAERKTKNIQYF. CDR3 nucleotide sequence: TGTGCCAGCGGGAGACTAGCGGAGAGGAAGACCAAAAACATTCAGTACTTC.

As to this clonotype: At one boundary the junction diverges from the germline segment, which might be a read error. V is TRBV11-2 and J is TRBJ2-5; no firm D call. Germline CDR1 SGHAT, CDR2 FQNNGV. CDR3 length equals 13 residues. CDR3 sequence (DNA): TGCGCCAGCAGCCGCCTATCCTGGGAGACCCAGTACTTC. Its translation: CASSRLSWETQYF. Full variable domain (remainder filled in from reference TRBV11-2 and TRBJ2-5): EAGVAQSPRYKIIEKRQSVAFWCNPISGHATLYWYQQILGQGPKLLIQFQNNGVVDDSQLPKDRFSAERLKGVDSTLKIQPAKLEDSAVYLCASSRLSWETQYFGPGTRLLVL.

The CDR3 protein is CASSLGPAGNTGELFF. The CDR3 region has the DNA TGCGCCAGCAGCTTGGGGCCAGCGGGGAACACCGGGGAGCTGTTTTTT. This chain uses TRBV5-1 with TRBJ2-2, with a weak D call TRBD2 (6 bases). This CDR3 has 16 amino acids. From germline, CDR1 is SGHRS and CDR2 YFSETQ. Trimming left V 0 bases short and J 1 base short, with 10 bases between.

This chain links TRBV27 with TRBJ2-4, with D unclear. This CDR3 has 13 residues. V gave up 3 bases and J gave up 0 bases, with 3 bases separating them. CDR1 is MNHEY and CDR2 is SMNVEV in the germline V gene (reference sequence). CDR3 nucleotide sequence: TGTGCCAGCAGTTTCCTAGCCAAAAACATTCAGTACTTC. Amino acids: CASSFLAKNIQYF.